This passage covers 17 T cell receptor beta chains from one sample sequenced in a study of preoperative IRX-2 immunotherapy in early breast cancer. The treatment here: preoperative locoregional IRX-2 cytokine immunotherapy. Data came from immunoSEQ multiplex PCR; TCRdb stores just in-frame clones and leaves some out. Found here are roughly 6,200 clones, over 70% of them singletons; the top ten hold 18%. The sample in question was tumor tissue, obtained before IRX-2 immunotherapy. These receptors were obtained from a human donor with breast cancer.

The chain links TRBV18 to TRBJ2-5; D gene uncertain. This CDR3 region has 14 residues. The ends were cut back, 9 bases at V and 4 bases at J, with 18 bases in the middle. CDR1 and CDR2 (germline): KGHSH, LQKENI. The CDR3 protein is CASVMIASGETQYF. In DNA, the CDR3 is TGTGCCAGTGTGATGATAGCATCCGGAGAGACCCAGTACTTC.

This chain joins TRBV19 and TRBJ1-3; no clear D. CDR3 size: 17 residues. Germline V CDR1 and CDR2: LNHDA, SQIVND (reference sequence). V was clipped by 5 bases and J by 2 bases, with 19 bases between them. CDR3 bases: TGTGCCAGTAGTTCCTCGGAGAGGACTCGACCTGGAAACACCATATATTTT. Translated: CASSSSERTRPGNTIYF.

This clone was seen a single time. The CDR3 DNA sequence: TGTGCCAGCTCAAAGGGGCCGACACGGGGGAACACTGAAGCTTTCTTT. This codes for CASSKGPTRGNTEAFF. The chain combines TRBV18 with TRBJ1-1, with TRBD1 as a possible D gene (5 bases). This CDR3 comprises 16 residues. Germline V gene data show CDR1 as KGHSH and CDR2 as LQKENI. Trimming stripped 5 bases from V and 1 base from J, with 17 bases between.

The gene calls are TRBV18 and TRBJ2-7; D unclear. CDR3 size: 13 residues. Trimming removed 5 bases from V and 4 bases from J, with 12 bases in between. Germline V gene lookup returns CDR1 KGHSH and CDR2 LQKENI. The CDR3 region has the DNA TGTGCCAGCTCATCGAGAGGCGCTTACGAGCAGTACTTC. Its protein product is CASSSRGAYEQYF.

The chain links TRBV11-3 to TRBJ1-3, with D unresolved. The ends were cut back, 3 bases at V and 0 bases at J, with 6 bases in the middle. The CDR3 extends over 14 amino acids. The germline CDR1 and CDR2 sequences are SGHNT and YENEEA. In DNA form, the CDR3 reads TGTGCCAGCAGCTTGAGAGACTCTGGAAACACCATATATTTT. It encodes CASSLRDSGNTIYF.

This clone was detected a few times. This chain connects TRBV6-8 to TRBJ2-7; TRBD1 agrees at 7 bases. The V segment lost 6 bases and the J segment 2 bases; nucleotides outside the gene matches: 10. The CDR3 length is 15 residues. Germline loops: CDR1 MNHGY, CDR2 SAAAGT. DNA of the CDR3: TGTGCCAGCAGCGTTAGGGACAGCGGTACCTACGAGCAGTACTTC. Its translation is CASSVRDSGTYEQYF.

V usage is TRBV5-1 and J usage is TRBJ2-7; TRBD1 matches at 11 bases. Per germline, CDR1 SGHRS and CDR2 YFSETQ. CDR3 length: 15 amino acids. The J segment lost 5 bases and the V segment lost 4 bases, leaving 8 bases of the junction unmatched. CDR3 in DNA: TGCGCCAGCAGCCTCCGGACAGGGGGCTTGAACGAGCAGTACTTC. Protein: CASSLRTGGLNEQYF.

The chain links TRBV15 to TRBJ2-5; 7 bases are shared with TRBD1. The CDR3 consists of 16 residues. Germline CDR1 is LNHNV and CDR2 is YYDKDF (reference sequence). Trimming at V came to 3 bases and at J to 2 bases, leaving 9 bases not matched to a gene. The CDR3 sequence is CATSRTGRWGQETQYF. In DNA form, the CDR3 reads TGTGCCACCAGCAGGACAGGGCGTTGGGGGCAAGAGACCCAGTACTTC.

This clone was recorded a few times. The CDR3 protein is CASSYARTRGNEQFF. In nucleotides, the CDR3 is TGTGCCAGCAGTTACGCCCGGACCAGGGGCAATGAGCAGTTCTTC. This chain joins TRBV6-8 and TRBJ2-1; maybe TRBD1 (6 bases). This CDR3 comprises 15 residues. V was trimmed by 2 bases and J by 6 bases, leaving 14 bases between them. Germline V CDR1 and CDR2: MNHGY, SAAAGT.

The V and J genes are TRBV19 and TRBJ1-2, with a weak D call TRBD1 (5 bases). This CDR3 is built from 12 residues. CDR1 is LNHDA and CDR2 is SQIVND in the germline V gene (reference sequence). V lost 9 bases and J 2 bases, leaving 10 bases between the germline ends. The CDR3 region is CASQTANYGYTF. The CDR3 DNA is TGTGCCAGCCAGACAGCAAACTATGGCTACACCTTC.

This chain links TRBV23-1 with TRBJ2-1, with D unclear. TRBV23-1 is recorded as an ORF, its role being uncertain. The CDR3 sequence is 14 residues long. Deletions cut 6 bases from V and 7 bases from J, with 16 bases between. The CDR3 sequence: CASSQETDWNEQFF. In nucleotides, the CDR3 is TGCGCCAGCAGCCAAGAAACAGATTGGAATGAGCAGTTCTTC.

The gene calls are TRBV28 and TRBJ1-6; D is uncertain. The V and J ends lost 7 bases and 10 bases respectively, with 20 bases between them. Germline V gene lookup returns CDR1 MDHEN and CDR2 SYDVKM. This CDR3 spans 15 amino acids. The chain's CDR3 is CASTPVWGTGSPLHF. The DNA for the CDR3 is TGTGCCAGCACACCCGTATGGGGTACGGGCTCACCCCTCCACTTT.

The V gene is TRBV6-8, the J gene TRBJ2-1; TRBD2 matches at 8 bases. Losses at the gene ends were 7 bases for V and 4 bases for J; bases not matched to a gene: 3. Germline CDR1 and CDR2: MNHGY and SAAAGT. This CDR3 spans 13 amino acids. CDR3 loop: CASKAGDYNEQFF. CDR3 sequence (DNA): TGTGCCAGCAAAGCGGGGGATTACAATGAGCAGTTCTTC.

DNA for the CDR3: TGTGCCTGTTCTAGGGGGCTAGGTGGAAACACCATATATTTT. Encoded protein: CACSRGLGGNTIYF. This sequence joins TRBV30 and TRBJ1-3, with 7 bases matching TRBD1. The CDR3 totals 14 residues. J lost 3 bases, V lost 6 bases, and 8 bases had no gene match. Germline lookup yields CDR1 GTSNPN and CDR2 SVGIG (reference sequence).

The gene calls are TRBV6-8 and TRBJ1-4, with D tentatively TRBD1 (5 bases). The CDR3 runs to 14 residues. Trimming took 8 bases from V and 5 from J, leaving 15 bases between them. CDR1 is MNHGY, CDR2 SAAAGT, per germline. The chain's CDR3 is CASFRGHPNEKLFF. Here the CDR3 DNA reads TGTGCCAGCTTCCGGGGCCACCCCAATGAAAAACTGTTTTTT.

This clone was detected once. This chain links TRBV6-8 with TRBJ2-3, with 7 bases lining up with TRBD1. CDR3 length: 16 residues. From germline, CDR1 is MNHGY and CDR2 SAAAGT. V gave up 6 bases and J gave up 2 bases; unmatched junction bases: 11. CDR3 loop: CASSSRQGRVTDTQYF. The CDR3 DNA reads as TGTGCCAGCAGCTCCCGACAGGGTAGGGTCACAGATACGCAGTATTTT.

This clone was observed a single time. The chain is built from TRBV5-1 and TRBJ2-2; D is perhaps TRBD1 or TRBD2 (6 bases each). The CDR3 length is 19 residues. Trimming shortened V by 2 bases and J by 6 bases, and 26 bases separated the two germline ends. Germline V gene data show CDR1 as SGHRS and CDR2 as YFSETQ. CDR3 bases: TGCGCCAGCAGCTTCTTCCGGGTGCTCGGGGGCCTAAGGCCCGGGGAGCTGTTTTTT. It yields the protein CASSFFRVLGGLRPGELFF.